This TCR beta chain was found in a study of cytomegalovirus exposure and HLA in healthy donors. PCR involved 60 Vbeta and 13 Jbeta primers. The protocol was immunoSEQ multiplex PCR, while the TCRdb copy is restricted to in-frame clones and leaves out a portion. Among fewer than 150,000 clones listed, approximately 77% were seen once. The study's findings and limits: Later analysis indicated greater clonal expansion among HLA-associated TCR beta chains than among equally common other chains. Follow-up analysis later connected one missense variant in DCLRE1C with trimming of TCR beta V- and J-genes.

In its sample, this clone was seen a few times. Its specificity is unknown. The source is a man between 50 and 59 years old in good health and CMV-seropositive. Sequenced: PBMCs.

CDR3 sequence reads: CASSLSGEQFF. DNA for the CDR3: TGTGCCAGCAGCTTAAGCGGTGAGCAGTTCTTC. The rearrangement links TRBV5-6 to TRBJ2-1; TRBD2 might be the D (5 bases). V was pared by 2 bases and J by 9 bases, with 6 bases between. Germline CDR1 SGHDT, CDR2 YYEEEE. CDR3 length: 11 amino acids.